A selection of T cell receptor beta chains follows, all from one sample in a study of identical twins. In TCRdb, the 5' RACE reads were re-called with MiXCR into one record per CDR3 protein. The sample holds hundreds of thousands of distinct CDR3 sequences, around 8% seen once. This same sample was also part of a study on yellow fever vaccine responses in identical twins.

Specimen: memory (CD45RO+) T cells sorted from blood. These receptors originate from a woman aged 18 to 35 in good health. The CDR3 runs from the conserved cysteine through the conserved F or W. D genes are given only for firm matches. Clone size is not always given. Where it is, it says once, few, many or a class for expanded clones.

>TRBJ2-1|NA|TRBV5-1|many
CASSLEGSSRSYNEQFF
TGCGCCAGCAGCTTGGAGGGCTCTAGTCGCTCCTACAATGAGCAGTTCTTC
>TRBJ2-1|NA|TRBV6-2/TRBV6-3|many
CASSARDAAYNEQFF
TGTGCCAGCAGTGCTAGGGACGCCGCCTACAATGAGCAGTTCTTC
>TRBJ1-5|NA|TRBV2|few
CASSVGRISNQPQHF
TGTGCCAGCAGTGTGGGACGTATTAGCAATCAGCCCCAGCATTTT
>TRBJ1-4|TRBD1|TRBV12-3/TRBV12-4|NA
CASSPGQGMQLFF
TGTGCCAGCAGTCCTGGACAGGGGATGCAACTGTTTTTT
>TRBJ1-5|TRBD1|TRBV4-2|few
CASSQVGQAFNQPQHF
TGTGCCAGCAGCCAAGTGGGACAGGCCTTCAATCAGCCCCAGCATTTT
>TRBJ2-3|NA|TRBV20-1|NA
CSANPPKSDTQYF
TGCAGTGCTAACCCCCCGAAATCAGATACGCAGTATTTT
>TRBJ2-7|TRBD1|TRBV29-1|NA
CSVEGTGGWEQYF
TGCAGCGTTGAAGGGACAGGGGGCTGGGAGCAGTACTTC
>TRBJ2-3|NA|TRBV3-1|NA
CASSRVVPGGTDTQYF
TGTGCCAGCAGCCGGGTGGTGCCGGGAGGCACAGATACGCAGTATTTT
>TRBJ2-3|NA|TRBV9|few
CASSTRLADTQYF
TGTGCCAGCAGCACCAGACTTGCAGATACGCAGTATTTT
>TRBJ2-2|TRBD2|TRBV27|few
CASSSVFGGRDTGELFF
TGTGCCAGCAGTTCGGTTTTTGGGGGGAGGGACACCGGGGAGCTGTTTTTT
>TRBJ2-1|TRBD2|TRBV12-3/TRBV12-4|few
CASSSGAGGGSDEQFF
TGTGCCAGCAGTTCAGGAGCGGGAGGGGGGAGCGATGAGCAGTTCTTC
>TRBJ2-7|NA|TRBV28|few
CASSLTEGFHEQYF
TGTGCCAGCAGTTTAACCGAGGGGTTCCACGAGCAGTACTTC
>TRBJ1-1|NA|TRBV2|NA
CALSYRYRVFADKSYEAFF
TGTGCCCTCAGTTACCGTTACAGGGTCTTCGCAGATAAGAGTTATGAAGCTTTCTTT
>TRBJ2-3|NA|TRBV6-5|NA
CASSYSTGTDTQYF
TGTGCCAGCAGTTACTCGACCGGGACAGATACGCAGTATTTT
>TRBJ2-5|TRBD2|TRBV27|many
CASSPAGAMVKTQYF
TGTGCCAGCAGTCCAGCGGGGGCCATGGTAAAGACCCAGTACTTC
>TRBJ2-5|NA|TRBV4-3|few
CASSQSVSETQYF
TGCGCCAGCAGCCAGTCTGTTTCGGAGACCCAGTACTTC
>TRBJ1-4|NA|TRBV28|many
CASSSQGGDEKLFF
TGTGCCAGCAGTTCACAGGGAGGGGACGAAAAACTGTTTTTT
>TRBJ1-1|NA|TRBV27|NA
CASRWNTEAFF
TGTGCCAGCAGATGGAACACTGAAGCTTTCTTT
>TRBJ1-2|TRBD1|TRBV20-1|many
CSAPRQGVHYGYTF
TGCAGTGCTCCCAGACAGGGGGTACACTATGGCTACACCTTC
>TRBJ2-7|NA|TRBV7-2|many
CASTLYLAPSLYF
TGTGCCAGCACCCTATACCTTGCGCCATCTTTGTACTTC
>TRBJ1-1|TRBD1|TRBV5-1|NA
CASSLRTGVGTEAFF
TGCGCCAGCAGCCTGAGGACAGGGGTCGGCACTGAAGCTTTCTTT
>TRBJ2-3|NA|TRBV5-1|many
CASSRSHSTDTQYF
TGCGCCAGCAGCCGTTCTCACAGCACAGATACGCAGTATTTT
>TRBJ2-1|TRBD2|TRBV12-3/TRBV12-4|NA
CASGTSGDYNEQFF
TGTGCCAGCGGGACTAGCGGAGATTACAATGAGCAGTTCTTC
>TRBJ2-2|TRBD1|TRBV5-5|NA
CASSLTPGQGGGELFF
TGTGCCAGCAGCCTCACCCCCGGACAGGGAGGCGGGGAGCTGTTTTTT
>TRBJ2-1|TRBD2|TRBV30|many
CAWSWEGEQFF
TGTGCCTGGAGCTGGGAGGGTGAGCAGTTCTTC
>TRBJ1-3|NA|TRBV5-1|few
CASSRGTSDSGNTIYF
TGCGCCAGCAGCCGGGGGACCAGTGACTCTGGAAACACCATATATTTT
>TRBJ2-7|TRBD2|TRBV6-5|many
CASSFTRPSGMSEQYF
TGTGCCAGCAGTTTCACCCGCCCTAGCGGGATGAGTGAGCAGTACTTC
>TRBJ1-2|NA|TRBV7-2|NA
CASSPGPGTYGYTF
TGTGCCAGCAGCCCAGGTCCCGGGACCTATGGCTACACCTTC
>TRBJ2-1|TRBD2|TRBV11-2|once
CASSRGKTPPGLAGHEQFF
TGTGCCAGCAGCCGGGGGAAGACACCTCCGGGACTAGCGGGGCATGAGCAGTTCTTC
>TRBJ2-5|TRBD1|TRBV7-2|few
CASSFRPDRGETQYF
TGTGCCAGCAGCTTCCGACCGGACAGGGGAGAGACCCAGTACTTC
>TRBJ2-1|NA|TRBV4-3|many
CASSQDLGRTGEQFF
TGCGCCAGCAGCCAAGATCTAGGGAGAACCGGTGAGCAGTTCTTC
>TRBJ2-1|TRBD2|TRBV27|many
CASSRTSGSLNEQFF
TGTGCCAGCAGCCGGACTAGCGGGAGTTTAAATGAGCAGTTCTTC
>TRBJ1-1|TRBD1|TRBV25-1|NA
CASLNRGGAFF
TGTGCCAGCCTTAACAGGGGAGGAGCTTTCTTT
>TRBJ1-2|NA|TRBV6-1|few
CATNPRTEANYGYTF
TGTGCCACCAACCCTCGGACAGAGGCTAACTATGGCTACACCTTC
>TRBJ2-1|NA|TRBV3-1|NA
CASSQTVYNEQFF
TGTGCCAGCAGCCAAACAGTCTACAATGAGCAGTTCTTC
>TRBJ2-7|TRBD1|TRBV18|NA
CASSPGQEPSYEQYF
TGTGCCAGCTCACCGGGACAGGAACCCTCCTACGAGCAGTACTTC
>TRBJ2-1|TRBD2|TRBV15|few
CATSRDPPLLAGGNEQFF
TGTGCCACCAGCAGAGATCCCCCCCTCTTAGCGGGAGGGAATGAGCAGTTCTTC
>TRBJ2-3|TRBD2|TRBV2|many
CASSLTSGTDTQYF
TGTGCCAGCAGTTTGACTAGCGGGACAGATACGCAGTATTTT
>TRBJ2-7|NA|TRBV6-1|few
CASSATRSSEQYF
TGTGCCAGCAGTGCGACTAGGTCCTCCGAGCAGTACTTC
>TRBJ2-1|TRBD2|TRBV9|NA
CASSVLGRDYNNEQFF
TGTGCCAGCAGCGTACTGGGGAGGGACTACAACAATGAGCAGTTCTTC
>TRBJ2-3|NA|TRBV20-1|NA
CSARTDSTDTQYF
TGCAGTGCTAGAACGGACAGCACAGATACGCAGTATTTT
>TRBJ2-5|NA|TRBV27|NA
CASSQIRTSQETQYF
TGTGCCAGCAGTCAAATTCGGACTTCTCAAGAGACCCAGTACTTC
>TRBJ2-3|TRBD2|TRBV7-2|many
CASSPGGGGRANTQYF
TGTGCCAGCAGCCCCGGGGGCGGCGGGAGGGCCAACACGCAGTATTTT
>TRBJ2-3|TRBD2|TRBV7-2|many
CASSWGLAGAGDTQYF
TGTGCCAGCAGCTGGGGACTAGCGGGGGCGGGGGATACGCAGTATTTT
>TRBJ2-3|NA|TRBV7-2|NA
CASSSSVVGLDTQYF
TGTGCCAGCAGCTCATCGGTCGTGGGTCTGGATACGCAGTATTTT
>TRBJ2-2|NA|TRBV15|NA
CATRRQTTGELFF
TGTGCCACCAGACGACAGACCACCGGGGAGCTGTTTTTT
>TRBJ2-1|TRBD2|TRBV9|few
CASSVAGTSYNEQFF
TGTGCCAGCAGCGTAGCAGGGACTAGCTACAATGAGCAGTTCTTC
>TRBJ2-2|TRBD1|TRBV7-3|many
CASSLRQGFGELFF
TGTGCCAGCAGCTTAAGACAGGGGTTCGGGGAGCTGTTTTTT
>TRBJ1-1|TRBD1|TRBV3-1|NA
CASSRQGVSEAFF
TGTGCCAGCAGTCGACAGGGGGTGTCTGAAGCTTTCTTT
>TRBJ2-4|NA|TRBV30|NA
CAWDRRGIQYF
TGTGCCTGGGACAGAAGGGGCATTCAGTACTTC
>TRBJ2-2|NA|TRBV10-3|many
CAIPEPGGTGELFF
TGTGCCATCCCGGAACCCGGCGGAACCGGGGAGCTGTTTTTT
>TRBJ2-3|TRBD2|TRBV11-2|many
CASSLTSGRTDTQYF
TGTGCCAGCAGCTTAACTAGCGGGAGGACAGATACGCAGTATTTT
>TRBJ2-5|TRBD2|TRBV12-3/TRBV12-4|NA
CASSFQRGDGETQYF
TGTGCCAGCAGTTTTCAGCGGGGGGACGGTGAGACCCAGTACTTC
>TRBJ2-7|NA|TRBV27|many
CASSLGGGTKQYF
TGTGCCAGCAGTTTAGGTGGGGGAACCAAGCAGTACTTC
>TRBJ2-2|NA|TRBV6-2/TRBV6-3|NA
CASSSPPGHISAGELFF
TGTGCCAGCAGTTCCCCACCGGGGCACATTTCAGCCGGGGAGCTGTTTTTT
>TRBJ1-5|NA|TRBV7-9|NA
CASSPQGVNQPQHF
TGTGCCAGCAGCCCACAGGGTGTTAATCAGCCCCAGCATTTT
>TRBJ2-3|NA|TRBV7-8|NA
CASSYSNGIPSTDTQYF
TGTGCCAGCAGCTATAGTAACGGCATTCCTAGCACAGATACGCAGTATTTT